The 24 T cell receptor beta chains presented below share a single source sample, sequenced in a study of molecular identifiers for immune sequencing clone quantification. TCRdb reprocessed the PCR reads with MiXCR, giving one entry per CDR3 protein. Among 490,000 or so distinct CDR3 sequences listed, roughly 25% were seen once. Source material: naive CD8+ T cells from blood, with Jurkat cell RNA spiked in. Subset here: FACS-sorted CD8+CD4-CCR7+CD45RA+ naive T cells. Receptors originate from a human donor in good health. Some libraries in this study had Jurkat cell RNA spiked in.

The chain recombines TRBV14 with TRBJ2-7, with TRBD2 as a possible D gene (5 bases). Deletions cut 1 base from V and 2 bases from J, with 12 bases between. Germline CDR1 and CDR2: SGHDN and FVKESK. The CDR3 has 15 residues. The CDR3 here is CASSQGGRDAYEQYF. The CDR3, as DNA: TGTGCCAGCAGCCAAGGCGGACGGGATGCCTACGAGCAGTACTTC.

This clonotype has at least ten counts. The rearrangement links TRBV5-1 to TRBJ2-7; 8 bases are a match to TRBD1. CDR1 SGHRS and CDR2 YFSETQ come from the germline V gene. V trimming: 4 bases; J trimming: 5 bases; junction bases outside the gene matches: 5. The CDR3 loop spans 13 amino acids. In DNA form, the CDR3 reads TGCGCCAGCAGCGCCGGGACAGGCGACGAGCAGTACTTC. As protein: CASSAGTGDEQYF.

This clonotype appeared once. It may be a read error: a sequence one base away is much more abundant. The chain has TRBV10-3 and TRBJ2-3, with 11 bases matching TRBD2. The CDR3 is 15 residues long. From germline, CDR1 is ENHRY and CDR2 SYGVKD. The CDR3 region is CAINEPRLAGDTQYF. DNA of the CDR3: TGTGCCATCAATGAGCCACGACTAGCGGGGGATACGCAGTATTTT.

CDR3 region: CASRHLNTYEQYF. CDR3 bases: TGTGCCAGCAGACATCTAAATACCTACGAGCAGTACTTC. The rearrangement joins TRBV27 to TRBJ2-7; D gene uncertain. This CDR3 has 13 residues. Germline values: CDR1 MNHEY, CDR2 SMNVEV (reference sequence). The ends were cut back, 6 bases at V and 2 bases at J, with 11 bases in the middle.

Notes on this clonotype: A much more abundant neighbour one base away suggests this may be a read error. The chain employs TRBV4-3 and TRBJ2-3; 9 bases map to TRBD1. Trimming cost V 0 bases and J 4 bases; bases outside gene matches: 5. The CDR3 spans 16 residues. Germline V lookup: CDR1 LGHNA, CDR2 YSLEER. The CDR3 region has the DNA TGCGCCAGCAGCCAAGACCCCGGGACAGGGCCAGATACGCAGTATTTT. It is translated as CASSQDPGTGPDTQYF.

On this clonotype itself: A much more abundant neighbour one base away suggests this may be a read error. Here the CDR3 omits its conserved ending phenylalanine or tryptophan, so a read error is the likely source. This sequence joins TRBV7-9 and TRBJ2-4; D remains unclear. CDR1 is SEHNR and CDR2 is FQNEAQ in the germline V gene (reference sequence). This CDR3 is built from 15 residues. V shed 5 bases and J shed 3 bases, with 14 bases lying between them. CDR3: CASSPPGLFKNIQYS. The CDR3 nucleotides are TGTGCCAGCAGCCCCCCGGGCTTATTCAAAAACATTCAGTACTCC.

The gene calls are TRBV4-3 and TRBJ2-3; 7 nucleotides line up with TRBD2. V shed 0 bases, J shed 0 bases, and the junction held 6 bases outside the gene matches. This CDR3 is built from 17 residues. Germline V gene data show CDR1 as LGHNA and CDR2 as YSLEER. The CDR3, as DNA: TGCGCCAGCAGCCAAGATTCAGCGGGGCTTAGCACAGATACGCAGTATTTT. This translates into CASSQDSAGLSTDTQYF.

V and J are TRBV4-3 and TRBJ2-5; possibly TRBD1 for D (5 bases). The V gene lost 1 base and the J gene lost 7 bases, with 13 bases spanning the gap. The CDR3 runs 14 residues. Germline CDR1 reads LGHNA; CDR2 reads YSLEER. CDR3 DNA: TGCGCCAGCAGCCAAGCGGACACTATGGGGACCCAGTACTTC. Translated: CASSQADTMGTQYF.

The V and J genes are TRBV5-1 and TRBJ1-1; D is unresolved. The germline gives CDR1 SGHRS, CDR2 YFSETQ. This CDR3 region has 14 residues. V dropped 0 bases and J dropped 4 bases, with 10 bases sitting between them. Written as DNA, the CDR3 is TGCGCCAGCAGCTTGGGTGGTCGGATCACTGAAGCTTTCTTT. Amino acids: CASSLGGRITEAFF. Full variable domain (missing parts from reference TRBV5-1 and TRBJ1-1): KAGVTQTPRYLIKTRGQQVTLSCSPISGHRSVSWYQQTPGQGLQFLFEYFSETQRNKGNFPGRFSGRQFSNSRSEMNVSTLELGDSALYLCASSLGGRITEAFFGQGTRLTVV.

As concerns this clonotype: This may stem from a read error, because a much larger clone lies one nucleotide away. This chain connects TRBV19 to TRBJ2-5; 13 nucleotides match TRBD2. Germline V CDR1 and CDR2: LNHDA, SQIVND (reference sequence). There are 17 residues in the CDR3. The CDR3, as DNA: TGTGTCAGTGGTGTAGCGCCGGGACTAGCGGGATTTGGGACCCAGTACTTC. This codes for CVSGVAPGLAGFGTQYF.

A word on this clonotype: Since the CDR3 does not end with the conserved phenylalanine or tryptophan, this likely comes from a read error. V gene TRBV5-1 combines with J gene TRBJ1-1; D is unresolved. This CDR3 is 13 amino acids long. Germline V lookup: CDR1 SGHRS, CDR2 YFSETQ. V gave up 0 bases and J gave up 5 bases, with 8 bases separating them. CDR3: CASSLGGGTEAFS. For the CDR3, the DNA is TGCGCCAGCAGCTTGGGCGGTGGGACTGAAGCTTTCTCT.

In its sample, this clonotype was seen a few times. V and J are TRBV10-3 and TRBJ2-7, with 8 bases that match TRBD1. This CDR3 contains 15 residues. Per germline, CDR1 ENHRY and CDR2 SYGVKD. Trimming cost V 6 bases and J 6 bases; bases outside gene matches: 13. CDR3 amino acids: CAIRDYETGVGEQYF. CDR3 DNA: TGTGCCATCAGGGACTACGAGACAGGGGTTGGCGAGCAGTACTTC.

This clonotype was seen a few times. This chain joins TRBV7-6 and TRBJ2-5; D gene unclear. Trimming took 3 bases from V and 5 from J, leaving 16 bases between them. Germline values: CDR1 SGHVS, CDR2 FNYEAQ. The CDR3 is 15 amino acids. Here the CDR3 DNA reads TGTGCCAGCAGCTTCGACCTCGGCCTAGGGGAGACCCAGTACTTC. It yields the protein CASSFDLGLGETQYF.

This clonotype was found a few times. The chain joins TRBV19 to TRBJ1-1, with unresolved D. Between the trimmed V and J ends, which lost 0 bases and 4 bases, there was a span of 12 bases. The CDR3 extends over 15 amino acids. Per germline, CDR1 LNHDA and CDR2 SQIVND (reference sequence). The CDR3 loop reads CASSIEKGLSTEAFF. The CDR3, as DNA: TGTGCCAGTAGTATAGAGAAGGGATTGAGCACTGAAGCTTTCTTT.

This clonotype was seen many times. The CDR3 DNA is TGCAGTGCTAATGCCAGAGGGCTACGTACCCTGAACACTGAAGCTTTCTTT. Translated: CSANARGLRTLNTEAFF. The rearrangement joins TRBV20-1 to TRBJ1-1; D gene uncertain. The CDR3 has 17 residues. V was shortened by 4 bases and J by 0 bases, with 21 bases between the two germline ends. From germline, CDR1 is DFQATT and CDR2 SNEGSKA (reference sequence).

This clonotype was seen repeatedly, ten times or more. The rearrangement links TRBV6-1 to TRBJ1-1, with D uncertain. Germline CDR1 reads MNHNS; CDR2 reads SASEGT. This CDR3 is built from 11 residues. For the CDR3, the DNA is TGTGCATGCGTCCAGAACACTGAAGCTTTCTTT. Translating gives CACVQNTEAFF.

With respect to this clonotype: With a much larger clone just one base away, this may be a read error. The chain uses TRBV30 and TRBJ2-3, with D possibly matching TRBD1 (5 bases). The germline V and J ends were trimmed by 2 bases and 4 bases, with 13 bases remaining between them. The germline CDR1 and CDR2 sequences are GTSNPN and SVGIG (reference sequence). CDR3 length: 14 amino acids. CDR3 sequence reads: CAWSLGANADTQYF. The CDR3 coding sequence is TGTGCCTGGAGTTTAGGGGCGAACGCAGATACGCAGTATTTT.

As for this clonotype: A junction end diverges from the germline sequence, so it may reflect a read error. V gene TRBV12-3 or TRBV12-4 combines with J gene TRBJ1-3; no clear D gene. The CDR3 is 16 residues long. CDR3 amino acids: CASSFSLESSGNTIYF. The CDR3 DNA reads as TGTGCCAGCAGTTTTAGCCTGGAGAGCTCTGGGAACACCATATATTTT.

The chain recombines TRBV12-3 or TRBV12-4 with TRBJ2-2; D unresolved. V lost 5 bases to trimming and J lost 4 bases, with 8 bases between them. The length of the CDR3 is 13 residues. This CDR3 is CASSPFGTGELFF. CDR3 sequence (DNA): TGTGCCAGCAGTCCCTTTGGCACCGGGGAGCTGTTTTTT.

This clonotype came up a few times. The chain links TRBV6-5 to TRBJ1-2, with 7 bases matching TRBD1. The CDR3 spans 16 residues. V lost 6 bases, J lost 3 bases, and 13 bases stayed unmatched. Germline loops: CDR1 MNHEY, CDR2 SVGAGI. The CDR3 region has the DNA TGTGCCAGCAGCCCCGTCCTGGGGACAGCTCACTATGGCTACACCTTC. Its translation is CASSPVLGTAHYGYTF.

There are a few counts of this clonotype. This chain's CDR3 is CASSITVLSGNTIYF. CDR3 DNA sequence: TGTGCCAGTAGTATAACGGTCCTCTCTGGAAACACCATATATTTT. The chain employs TRBV19 and TRBJ1-3; unclear D gene. The CDR3 sequence is 15 residues long. V lost 2 bases and J lost 0, with 8 bases in between. The germline V gene encodes CDR1 LNHDA and CDR2 SQIVND (reference sequence).

On this clonotype itself: A read error may produce the germline difference seen at one junction end. V is TRBV20-1 and J is TRBJ1-1; the D is unclear. The CDR3 has 12 amino acids. The germline gives CDR1 DFQATT, CDR2 SNEGSKA (reference sequence). CDR3 DNA sequence: TGCAGTGCTAGTAACTTTGGGCCTGAAGCTGTCTTT. Translated, it gives CSASNFGPEAVF.

This clonotype has only a few counts. The chain carries TRBV6-2 or TRBV6-3 and TRBJ2-7; weak D call: TRBD1 (6 bases). Germline CDR1 reads MNHEY; CDR2 reads SVGEGT. CDR3 size: 14 residues. The V gene lost 3 bases and the J gene lost 4 bases, with 13 bases spanning the gap. The CDR3 region is CASSYRTEPYEQYF. The DNA for the CDR3 is TGTGCCAGCAGTTATCGGACAGAACCATACGAGCAGTACTTC.

Regarding this clonotype: A clone one base away is much larger, so this may be a read error. The rearrangement links TRBV7-2 to TRBJ2-7, with D unclear. Deletions cut 4 bases from V and 5 bases from J, with 15 bases between. There are 14 residues in the CDR3. Germline V gene lookup returns CDR1 SGHTA and CDR2 FQGNSA. Here the CDR3 reads CASSSGPVTHEQYF. Here the CDR3 DNA reads TGTGCCAGCAGCTCAGGACCAGTTACCCACGAGCAGTACTTC. Together with reference TRBV7-2 and TRBJ2-7, the CDR3 gives the full variable domain: GAGVSQSPSNKVTEKGKDVELRCDPISGHTALYWYRQSLGQGLEFLIYFQGNSAPDKSGLPSDRFSAERTGGSVSTLTIQRTQQEDSAVYLCASSSGPVTHEQYFGPGTRLTVT.